These 10 T cell receptor beta chains originate from one sample sequenced in a study of T cells after yellow fever vaccination. TCRdb recomputed calls from the 5' RACE reads with MiXCR, one row per CDR3 protein. The sample includes approximately 160,000 distinct CDR3 sequences, approximately 6.2% seen only once; the top ten take just under 3%. Sequencing was performed on CD4+ T cells sorted from PBMCs, taken on the day of the first yellow fever vaccination. All receptors derive from a man aged 18 to 30 who received the YFV17D yellow fever vaccine.

There are a few counts of this clonotype. The V call is TRBV30, the J call TRBJ2-1; tentatively, D is TRBD1 (6 bases). The CDR3 has 12 amino acids. Per germline, CDR1 GTSNPN and CDR2 SVGIG (reference sequence). The germline V and J ends were trimmed by 4 bases and 15 bases, with 19 bases remaining between them. The CDR3 DNA sequence: TGTGCCTGGAATATCGGACAGCTCGGGTCGTTCTTC. It is translated as CAWNIGQLGSFF.

The chain carries TRBV6-5 and TRBJ2-1, with 10 bases aligning to TRBD1. Losses at the gene ends were 4 bases for V and 11 bases for J; bases not matched to a gene: 11. The CDR3 runs 15 residues. Germline assignment: CDR1 MNHEY and CDR2 SVGAGI. CDR3 DNA sequence: TGTGCCAGCAGTTTTTCGGGGACAGGGGTCCGGCAGCAGTTCTTC. Residues: CASSFSGTGVRQQFF.

This clonotype was detected many times. V usage is TRBV12-3 or TRBV12-4 and J usage is TRBJ2-7, with TRBD1 identical over 9 bases. This CDR3 contains 15 residues. After removal of 2 bases from V and 6 bases from J, the junction contained 8 bases not matched to a gene. CDR3 DNA: TGTGCCAGCAGTTTATGGGACAGGGTTCCCATCGAGCAGTACTTC. Encoded protein: CASSLWDRVPIEQYF.

This clonotype was seen a handful of times. This sequence joins TRBV20-1 and TRBJ2-7; perhaps TRBD1 as D (5 bases). Germline CDR1 is DFQATT and CDR2 is SNEGSKA (reference sequence). V lost 6 bases, J lost 1 base, and 13 bases lay in between. CDR3 length: 13 residues. CDR3 nucleotide sequence: TGCAGTGCCCGCACAGGCCCTTCCTACGAGCAGTACTTC. Amino acid sequence: CSARTGPSYEQYF.

The rearrangement links TRBV19 to TRBJ1-2; 9 bases are a match to TRBD1. CDR1 is LNHDA and CDR2 is SQIVND in the germline V gene (reference sequence). This CDR3 is 15 amino acids long. The V gene end was trimmed by 9 bases and the J gene end by 3 bases; junction bases not matched to a gene: 11. This CDR3 is CASLRLTGGDYGYTF. CDR3 DNA sequence: TGTGCCAGCTTACGGCTGACAGGGGGGGACTATGGCTACACCTTC.

This clonotype was seen ten or more times. The V gene is TRBV5-1, the J gene TRBJ2-1; D possibly matches TRBD1 or TRBD2 (5 bases each). Trimming stripped 4 bases from V and 6 bases from J, with 11 bases between. Germline V CDR1 and CDR2: SGHRS, YFSETQ. This CDR3 is built from 13 residues. The CDR3 region is CASSRDRLNEQFF. CDR3 bases: TGCGCCAGCAGCCGGGACCGCCTCAATGAGCAGTTCTTC. Combining the CDR3 with reference TRBV5-1 and TRBJ2-1 gives the whole variable domain KAGVTQTPRYLIKTRGQQVTLSCSPISGHRSVSWYQQTPGQGLQFLFEYFSETQRNKGNFPGRFSGRQFSNSRSEMNVSTLELGDSALYLCASSRDRLNEQFFGPGTRLTVL.

This clonotype was detected ten times or more. V gene TRBV7-2 combines with J gene TRBJ2-1; perhaps D is TRBD1 or TRBD2 (5 bases each). The V end was cut by 6 bases, the J end by 4 bases, with 16 bases between. This CDR3 spans 15 amino acids. Germline V gene sequence: CDR1 SGHTA, CDR2 FQGNSA. The CDR3 loop is CASSYDFGAYNEQFF. The CDR3 DNA follows: TGTGCCAGCAGTTATGATTTCGGGGCATACAATGAGCAGTTCTTC.

This clonotype was counted between two and nine times. V gene TRBV24-1 combines with J gene TRBJ2-1, with a weak D call TRBD2 (6 bases). Between the trimmed V and J ends, which lost 3 bases and 0 bases, there was a span of 11 bases. The CDR3 is made up of 16 amino acids. Germline V CDR1 and CDR2: KGHDR, SFDVKD. This chain's CDR3 is CATSDSGFSSYNEQFF. The CDR3 DNA sequence: TGTGCCACCAGTGATAGCGGGTTTAGCTCCTACAATGAGCAGTTCTTC.

This chain links TRBV5-1 with TRBJ1-1; D gene ambiguous. The CDR3 is 12 residues long. V was pared by 2 bases and J by 8 bases, with 10 bases between. CDR1 and CDR2 from the germline V gene are SGHRS and YFSETQ. The CDR3 is CASSFSETEAFF. CDR3 coding DNA: TGCGCCAGCAGCTTTTCAGAAACAGAAGCTTTCTTT.

This clonotype was detected a few times. The chain employs TRBV2 and TRBJ2-2, with D possibly TRBD1 on 5 matching bases. The V gene lost 3 bases and the J gene lost 7 bases, with 21 bases spanning the gap. Germline assignment: CDR1 SNHLY and CDR2 FYNNEI. The CDR3 has 17 amino acids. The CDR3 region is CASSEMTASVGNGELFF. CDR3 DNA: TGTGCCAGCAGTGAGATGACAGCCTCGGTAGGAAACGGGGAGCTGTTTTTT.